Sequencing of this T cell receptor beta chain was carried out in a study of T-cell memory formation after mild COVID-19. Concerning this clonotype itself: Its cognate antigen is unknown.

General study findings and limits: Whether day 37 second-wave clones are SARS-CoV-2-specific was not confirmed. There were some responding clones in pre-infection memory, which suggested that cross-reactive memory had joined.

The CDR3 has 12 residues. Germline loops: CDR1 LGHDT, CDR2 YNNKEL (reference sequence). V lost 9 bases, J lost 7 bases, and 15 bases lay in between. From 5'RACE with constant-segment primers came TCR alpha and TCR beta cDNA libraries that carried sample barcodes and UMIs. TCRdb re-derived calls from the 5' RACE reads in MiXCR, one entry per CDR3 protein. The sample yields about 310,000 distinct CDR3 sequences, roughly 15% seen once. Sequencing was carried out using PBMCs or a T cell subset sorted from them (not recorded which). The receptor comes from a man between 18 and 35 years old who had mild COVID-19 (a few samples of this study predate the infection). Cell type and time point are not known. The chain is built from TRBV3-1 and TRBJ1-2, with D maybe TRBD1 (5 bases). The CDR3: CARGLRQCGYTF. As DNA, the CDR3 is TGTGCCAGGGGTCTTCGACAGTGTGGCTACACCTTC. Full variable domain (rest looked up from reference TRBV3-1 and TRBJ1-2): DTAVSQTPKYLVTQMGNDKSIKCEQNLGHDTMYWYKQDSKKFLKIMFSYNNKELIINETVPNRFSPKSPDKAHLNLHINSLELGDSAVYFCARGLRQCGYTFGSGTRLTVV.